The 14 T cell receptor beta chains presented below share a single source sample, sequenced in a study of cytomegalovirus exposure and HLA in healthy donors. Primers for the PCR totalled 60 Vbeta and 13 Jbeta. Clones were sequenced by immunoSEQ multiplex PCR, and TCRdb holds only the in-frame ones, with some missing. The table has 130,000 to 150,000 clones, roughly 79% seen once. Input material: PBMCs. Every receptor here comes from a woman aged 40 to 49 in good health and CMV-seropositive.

CDR3 residues: CSAYKETQYF. The CDR3 DNA follows: TGCAGTGCTTATAAAGAGACCCAGTACTTC. This chain links TRBV20-1 with TRBJ2-5; D uncertain. Germline CDR1 reads DFQATT; CDR2 reads SNEGSKA (reference sequence). The V end lost 5 bases, the J end lost 3 bases, and 4 bases lay between the germline ends. There are 10 residues in the CDR3.

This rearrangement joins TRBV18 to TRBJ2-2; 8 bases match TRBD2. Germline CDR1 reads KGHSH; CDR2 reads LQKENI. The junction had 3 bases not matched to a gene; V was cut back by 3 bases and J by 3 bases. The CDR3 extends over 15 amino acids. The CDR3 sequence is CASSPDGRDTGELFF. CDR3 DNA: TGTGCCAGCTCACCGGACGGGAGGGACACCGGGGAGCTGTTTTTT.

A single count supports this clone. CDR3 protein: CASSVTANGELFF. The CDR3 nucleotides are TGCGCCAGCAGCGTGACAGCCAACGGGGAGCTGTTTTTT. The chain is built from TRBV5-1 and TRBJ2-2; tentatively, D is TRBD1 (5 bases). CDR1 is SGHRS, CDR2 YFSETQ, per germline. The germline V and J ends were trimmed by 4 bases and 7 bases, with 11 bases remaining between them. The CDR3 length is 13 residues.

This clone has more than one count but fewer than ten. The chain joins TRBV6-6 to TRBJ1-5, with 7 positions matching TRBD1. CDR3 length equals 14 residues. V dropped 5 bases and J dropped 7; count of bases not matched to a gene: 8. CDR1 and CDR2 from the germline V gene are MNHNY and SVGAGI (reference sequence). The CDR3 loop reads CASSQTGMGQPQHF. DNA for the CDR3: TGTGCCAGCAGTCAGACAGGGATGGGGCAGCCCCAGCATTTT.

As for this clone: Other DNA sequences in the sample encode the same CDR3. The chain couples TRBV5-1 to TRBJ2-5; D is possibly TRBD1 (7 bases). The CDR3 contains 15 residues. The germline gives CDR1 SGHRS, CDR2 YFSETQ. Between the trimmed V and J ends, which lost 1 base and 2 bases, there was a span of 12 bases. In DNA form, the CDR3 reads TGCGCCAGCAGCTTGTTGGCAGGGGGGCAAGAGACCCAGTACTTC. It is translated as CASSLLAGGQETQYF.

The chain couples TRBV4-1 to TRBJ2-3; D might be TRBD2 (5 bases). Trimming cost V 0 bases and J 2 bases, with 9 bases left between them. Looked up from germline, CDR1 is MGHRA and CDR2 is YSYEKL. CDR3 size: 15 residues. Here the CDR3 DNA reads TGCGCCAGCAGCCAAGATGAGGGTTTCACAGATACGCAGTATTTT. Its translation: CASSQDEGFTDTQYF.

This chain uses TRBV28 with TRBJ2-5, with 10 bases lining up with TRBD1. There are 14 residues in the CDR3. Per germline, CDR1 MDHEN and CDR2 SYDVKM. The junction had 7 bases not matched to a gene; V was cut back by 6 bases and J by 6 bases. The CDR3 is CASSPGTGEKTQYF. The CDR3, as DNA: TGTGCCAGCAGCCCAGGGACAGGGGAAAAGACCCAGTACTTC.

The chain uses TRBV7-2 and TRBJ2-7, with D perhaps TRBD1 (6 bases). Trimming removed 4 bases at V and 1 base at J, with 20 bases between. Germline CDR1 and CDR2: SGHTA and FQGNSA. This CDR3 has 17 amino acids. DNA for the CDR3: TGTGCCAGCAGCTCCCCCGACCTCCGACAGGTATCCTACGAGCAGTACTTC. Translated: CASSSPDLRQVSYEQYF.

This chain's CDR3 is CASRTGGGSPLHF. The CDR3, as DNA: TGTGCCAGCAGAACAGGGGGCGGATCACCCCTCCACTTT. The genes are TRBV6-5 and TRBJ1-6; 9 bases agree with TRBD1. The CDR3 totals 13 residues. Germline CDR1 reads MNHEY; CDR2 reads SVGAGI. The ends lost 6 bases at V and 10 bases at J; junction bases unmatched: 4.

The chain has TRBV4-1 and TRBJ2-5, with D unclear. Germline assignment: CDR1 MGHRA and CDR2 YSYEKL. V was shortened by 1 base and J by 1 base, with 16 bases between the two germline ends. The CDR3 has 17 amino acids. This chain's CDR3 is CASSQGVADSSQETQYF. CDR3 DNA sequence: TGCGCCAGCAGCCAAGGGGTTGCAGACTCTTCCCAAGAGACCCAGTACTTC.

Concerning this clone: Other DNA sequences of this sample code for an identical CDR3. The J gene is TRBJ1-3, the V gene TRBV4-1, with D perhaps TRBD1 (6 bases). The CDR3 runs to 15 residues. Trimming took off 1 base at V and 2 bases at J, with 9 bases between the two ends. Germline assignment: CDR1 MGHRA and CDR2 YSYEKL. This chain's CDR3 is CASSQASGAGNTIYF. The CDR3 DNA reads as TGCGCCAGCAGCCAAGCATCAGGGGCTGGAAACACCATATATTTT.

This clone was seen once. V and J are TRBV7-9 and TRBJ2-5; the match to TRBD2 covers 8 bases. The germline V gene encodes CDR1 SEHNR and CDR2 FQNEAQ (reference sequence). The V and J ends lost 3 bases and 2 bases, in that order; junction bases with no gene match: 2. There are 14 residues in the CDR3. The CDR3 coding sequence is TGTGCCAGCAGCTTCCCGGGGGGGCAAGAGACCCAGTACTTC. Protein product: CASSFPGGQETQYF.

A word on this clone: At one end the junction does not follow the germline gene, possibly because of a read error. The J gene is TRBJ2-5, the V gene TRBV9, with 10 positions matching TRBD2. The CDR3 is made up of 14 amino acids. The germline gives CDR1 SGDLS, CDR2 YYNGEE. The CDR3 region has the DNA TGTGCCAGCGGCGTCACTAGCGGGGTAAGTACCCAGTACTTC. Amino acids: CASGVTSGVSTQYF.

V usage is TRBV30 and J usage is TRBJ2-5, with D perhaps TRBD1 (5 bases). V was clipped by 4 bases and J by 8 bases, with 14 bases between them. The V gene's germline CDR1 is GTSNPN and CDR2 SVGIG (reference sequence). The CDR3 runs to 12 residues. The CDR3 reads CAWNPGMDTQYF. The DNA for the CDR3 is TGTGCCTGGAACCCAGGGATGGATACCCAGTACTTC. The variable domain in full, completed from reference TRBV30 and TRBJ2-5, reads SQTIHQWPATLVQPVGSPLSLECTVEGTSNPNLYWYRQAAGRGLQLLFYSVGIGQISSEVPQNLSASRPQDRQFILSSKKLLLSDSGFYLCAWNPGMDTQYFGPGTRLLVL.